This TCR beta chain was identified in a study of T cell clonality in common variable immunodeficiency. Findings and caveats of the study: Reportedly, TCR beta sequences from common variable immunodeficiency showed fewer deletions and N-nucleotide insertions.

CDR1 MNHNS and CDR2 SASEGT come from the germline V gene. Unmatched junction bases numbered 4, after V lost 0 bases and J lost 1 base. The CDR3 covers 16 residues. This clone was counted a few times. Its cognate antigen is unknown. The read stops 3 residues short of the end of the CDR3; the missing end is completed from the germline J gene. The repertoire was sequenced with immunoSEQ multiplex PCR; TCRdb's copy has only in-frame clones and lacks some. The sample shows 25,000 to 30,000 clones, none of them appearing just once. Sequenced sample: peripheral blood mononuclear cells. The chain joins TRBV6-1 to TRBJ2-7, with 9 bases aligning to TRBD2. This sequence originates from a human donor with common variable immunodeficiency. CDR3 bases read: TGTGCCAGCAGTGAAGCTGTGACTAGCGGATCCTACGAG. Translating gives CASSEAVTSGSYE. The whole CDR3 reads CASSEAVTSGSYEQYF.